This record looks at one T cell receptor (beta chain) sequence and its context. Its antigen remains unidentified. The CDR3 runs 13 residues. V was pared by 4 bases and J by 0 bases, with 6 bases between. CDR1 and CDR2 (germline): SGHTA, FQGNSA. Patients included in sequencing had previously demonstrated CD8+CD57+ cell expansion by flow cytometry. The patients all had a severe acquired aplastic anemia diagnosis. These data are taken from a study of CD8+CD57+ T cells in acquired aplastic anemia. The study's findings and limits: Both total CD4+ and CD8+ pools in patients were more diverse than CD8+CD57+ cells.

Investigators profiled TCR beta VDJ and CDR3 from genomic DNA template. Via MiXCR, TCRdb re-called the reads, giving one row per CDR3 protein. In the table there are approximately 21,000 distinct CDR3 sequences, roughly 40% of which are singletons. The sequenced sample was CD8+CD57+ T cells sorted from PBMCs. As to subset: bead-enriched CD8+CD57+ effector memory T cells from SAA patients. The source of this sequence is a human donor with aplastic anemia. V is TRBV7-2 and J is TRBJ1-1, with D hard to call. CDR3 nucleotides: TGTGCCAGCAGCTCCGGACTGAACACTGAAGCTTTCTTT. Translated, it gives CASSSGLNTEAFF.